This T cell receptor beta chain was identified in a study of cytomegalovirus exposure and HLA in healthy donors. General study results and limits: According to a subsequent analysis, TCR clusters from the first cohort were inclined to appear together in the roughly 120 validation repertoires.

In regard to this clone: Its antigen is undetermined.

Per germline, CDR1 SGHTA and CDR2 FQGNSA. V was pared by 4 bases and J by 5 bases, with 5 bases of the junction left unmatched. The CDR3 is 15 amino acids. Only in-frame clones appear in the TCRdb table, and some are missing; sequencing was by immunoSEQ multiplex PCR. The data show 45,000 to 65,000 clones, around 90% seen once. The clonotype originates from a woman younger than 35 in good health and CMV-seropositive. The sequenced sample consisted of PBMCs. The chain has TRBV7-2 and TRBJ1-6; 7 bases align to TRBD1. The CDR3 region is CASSWNRGHNSPLHF. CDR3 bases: TGTGCCAGCAGCTGGAACAGGGGTCATAATTCACCCCTCCACTTT.